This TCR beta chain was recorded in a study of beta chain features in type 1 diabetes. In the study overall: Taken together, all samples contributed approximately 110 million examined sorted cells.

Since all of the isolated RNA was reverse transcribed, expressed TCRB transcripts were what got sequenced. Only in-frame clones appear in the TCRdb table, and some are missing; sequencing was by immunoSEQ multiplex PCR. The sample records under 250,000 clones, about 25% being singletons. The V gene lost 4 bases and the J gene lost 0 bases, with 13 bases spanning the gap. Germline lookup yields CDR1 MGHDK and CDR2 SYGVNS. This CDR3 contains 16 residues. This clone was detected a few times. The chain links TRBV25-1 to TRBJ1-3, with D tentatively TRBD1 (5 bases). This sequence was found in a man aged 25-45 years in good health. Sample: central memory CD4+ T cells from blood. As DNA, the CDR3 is TGTGCCAGCAGTGTCTGGGACGGTCACTCTGGAAACACCATATATTTT. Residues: CASSVWDGHSGNTIYF. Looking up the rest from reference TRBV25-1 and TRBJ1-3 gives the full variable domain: EADIYQTPRYLVIGTGKKITLECSQTMGHDKMYWYQQDPGMELHLIHYSYGVNSTEKGDLSSESTVSRIRTEHFPLTLESARPSHTSQYLCASSVWDGHSGNTIYFGEGSWLTVV.